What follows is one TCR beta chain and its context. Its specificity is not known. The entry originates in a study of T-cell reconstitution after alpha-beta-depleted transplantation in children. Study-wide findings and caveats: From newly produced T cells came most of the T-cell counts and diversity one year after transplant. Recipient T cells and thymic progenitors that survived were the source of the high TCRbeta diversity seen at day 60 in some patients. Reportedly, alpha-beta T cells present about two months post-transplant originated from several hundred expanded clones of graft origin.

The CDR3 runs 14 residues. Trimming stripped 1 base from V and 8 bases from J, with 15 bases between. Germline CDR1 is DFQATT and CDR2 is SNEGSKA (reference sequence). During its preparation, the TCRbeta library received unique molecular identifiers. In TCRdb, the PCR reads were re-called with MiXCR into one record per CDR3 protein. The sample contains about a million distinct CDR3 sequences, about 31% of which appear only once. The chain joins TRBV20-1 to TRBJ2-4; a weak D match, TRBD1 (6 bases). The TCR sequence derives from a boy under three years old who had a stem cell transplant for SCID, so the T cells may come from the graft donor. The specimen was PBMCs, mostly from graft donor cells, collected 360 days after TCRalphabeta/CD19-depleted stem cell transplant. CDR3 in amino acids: CSARAVTGIYIQYF. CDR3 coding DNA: TGCAGTGCTAGAGCGGTGACAGGCATATACATTCAGTACTTC.